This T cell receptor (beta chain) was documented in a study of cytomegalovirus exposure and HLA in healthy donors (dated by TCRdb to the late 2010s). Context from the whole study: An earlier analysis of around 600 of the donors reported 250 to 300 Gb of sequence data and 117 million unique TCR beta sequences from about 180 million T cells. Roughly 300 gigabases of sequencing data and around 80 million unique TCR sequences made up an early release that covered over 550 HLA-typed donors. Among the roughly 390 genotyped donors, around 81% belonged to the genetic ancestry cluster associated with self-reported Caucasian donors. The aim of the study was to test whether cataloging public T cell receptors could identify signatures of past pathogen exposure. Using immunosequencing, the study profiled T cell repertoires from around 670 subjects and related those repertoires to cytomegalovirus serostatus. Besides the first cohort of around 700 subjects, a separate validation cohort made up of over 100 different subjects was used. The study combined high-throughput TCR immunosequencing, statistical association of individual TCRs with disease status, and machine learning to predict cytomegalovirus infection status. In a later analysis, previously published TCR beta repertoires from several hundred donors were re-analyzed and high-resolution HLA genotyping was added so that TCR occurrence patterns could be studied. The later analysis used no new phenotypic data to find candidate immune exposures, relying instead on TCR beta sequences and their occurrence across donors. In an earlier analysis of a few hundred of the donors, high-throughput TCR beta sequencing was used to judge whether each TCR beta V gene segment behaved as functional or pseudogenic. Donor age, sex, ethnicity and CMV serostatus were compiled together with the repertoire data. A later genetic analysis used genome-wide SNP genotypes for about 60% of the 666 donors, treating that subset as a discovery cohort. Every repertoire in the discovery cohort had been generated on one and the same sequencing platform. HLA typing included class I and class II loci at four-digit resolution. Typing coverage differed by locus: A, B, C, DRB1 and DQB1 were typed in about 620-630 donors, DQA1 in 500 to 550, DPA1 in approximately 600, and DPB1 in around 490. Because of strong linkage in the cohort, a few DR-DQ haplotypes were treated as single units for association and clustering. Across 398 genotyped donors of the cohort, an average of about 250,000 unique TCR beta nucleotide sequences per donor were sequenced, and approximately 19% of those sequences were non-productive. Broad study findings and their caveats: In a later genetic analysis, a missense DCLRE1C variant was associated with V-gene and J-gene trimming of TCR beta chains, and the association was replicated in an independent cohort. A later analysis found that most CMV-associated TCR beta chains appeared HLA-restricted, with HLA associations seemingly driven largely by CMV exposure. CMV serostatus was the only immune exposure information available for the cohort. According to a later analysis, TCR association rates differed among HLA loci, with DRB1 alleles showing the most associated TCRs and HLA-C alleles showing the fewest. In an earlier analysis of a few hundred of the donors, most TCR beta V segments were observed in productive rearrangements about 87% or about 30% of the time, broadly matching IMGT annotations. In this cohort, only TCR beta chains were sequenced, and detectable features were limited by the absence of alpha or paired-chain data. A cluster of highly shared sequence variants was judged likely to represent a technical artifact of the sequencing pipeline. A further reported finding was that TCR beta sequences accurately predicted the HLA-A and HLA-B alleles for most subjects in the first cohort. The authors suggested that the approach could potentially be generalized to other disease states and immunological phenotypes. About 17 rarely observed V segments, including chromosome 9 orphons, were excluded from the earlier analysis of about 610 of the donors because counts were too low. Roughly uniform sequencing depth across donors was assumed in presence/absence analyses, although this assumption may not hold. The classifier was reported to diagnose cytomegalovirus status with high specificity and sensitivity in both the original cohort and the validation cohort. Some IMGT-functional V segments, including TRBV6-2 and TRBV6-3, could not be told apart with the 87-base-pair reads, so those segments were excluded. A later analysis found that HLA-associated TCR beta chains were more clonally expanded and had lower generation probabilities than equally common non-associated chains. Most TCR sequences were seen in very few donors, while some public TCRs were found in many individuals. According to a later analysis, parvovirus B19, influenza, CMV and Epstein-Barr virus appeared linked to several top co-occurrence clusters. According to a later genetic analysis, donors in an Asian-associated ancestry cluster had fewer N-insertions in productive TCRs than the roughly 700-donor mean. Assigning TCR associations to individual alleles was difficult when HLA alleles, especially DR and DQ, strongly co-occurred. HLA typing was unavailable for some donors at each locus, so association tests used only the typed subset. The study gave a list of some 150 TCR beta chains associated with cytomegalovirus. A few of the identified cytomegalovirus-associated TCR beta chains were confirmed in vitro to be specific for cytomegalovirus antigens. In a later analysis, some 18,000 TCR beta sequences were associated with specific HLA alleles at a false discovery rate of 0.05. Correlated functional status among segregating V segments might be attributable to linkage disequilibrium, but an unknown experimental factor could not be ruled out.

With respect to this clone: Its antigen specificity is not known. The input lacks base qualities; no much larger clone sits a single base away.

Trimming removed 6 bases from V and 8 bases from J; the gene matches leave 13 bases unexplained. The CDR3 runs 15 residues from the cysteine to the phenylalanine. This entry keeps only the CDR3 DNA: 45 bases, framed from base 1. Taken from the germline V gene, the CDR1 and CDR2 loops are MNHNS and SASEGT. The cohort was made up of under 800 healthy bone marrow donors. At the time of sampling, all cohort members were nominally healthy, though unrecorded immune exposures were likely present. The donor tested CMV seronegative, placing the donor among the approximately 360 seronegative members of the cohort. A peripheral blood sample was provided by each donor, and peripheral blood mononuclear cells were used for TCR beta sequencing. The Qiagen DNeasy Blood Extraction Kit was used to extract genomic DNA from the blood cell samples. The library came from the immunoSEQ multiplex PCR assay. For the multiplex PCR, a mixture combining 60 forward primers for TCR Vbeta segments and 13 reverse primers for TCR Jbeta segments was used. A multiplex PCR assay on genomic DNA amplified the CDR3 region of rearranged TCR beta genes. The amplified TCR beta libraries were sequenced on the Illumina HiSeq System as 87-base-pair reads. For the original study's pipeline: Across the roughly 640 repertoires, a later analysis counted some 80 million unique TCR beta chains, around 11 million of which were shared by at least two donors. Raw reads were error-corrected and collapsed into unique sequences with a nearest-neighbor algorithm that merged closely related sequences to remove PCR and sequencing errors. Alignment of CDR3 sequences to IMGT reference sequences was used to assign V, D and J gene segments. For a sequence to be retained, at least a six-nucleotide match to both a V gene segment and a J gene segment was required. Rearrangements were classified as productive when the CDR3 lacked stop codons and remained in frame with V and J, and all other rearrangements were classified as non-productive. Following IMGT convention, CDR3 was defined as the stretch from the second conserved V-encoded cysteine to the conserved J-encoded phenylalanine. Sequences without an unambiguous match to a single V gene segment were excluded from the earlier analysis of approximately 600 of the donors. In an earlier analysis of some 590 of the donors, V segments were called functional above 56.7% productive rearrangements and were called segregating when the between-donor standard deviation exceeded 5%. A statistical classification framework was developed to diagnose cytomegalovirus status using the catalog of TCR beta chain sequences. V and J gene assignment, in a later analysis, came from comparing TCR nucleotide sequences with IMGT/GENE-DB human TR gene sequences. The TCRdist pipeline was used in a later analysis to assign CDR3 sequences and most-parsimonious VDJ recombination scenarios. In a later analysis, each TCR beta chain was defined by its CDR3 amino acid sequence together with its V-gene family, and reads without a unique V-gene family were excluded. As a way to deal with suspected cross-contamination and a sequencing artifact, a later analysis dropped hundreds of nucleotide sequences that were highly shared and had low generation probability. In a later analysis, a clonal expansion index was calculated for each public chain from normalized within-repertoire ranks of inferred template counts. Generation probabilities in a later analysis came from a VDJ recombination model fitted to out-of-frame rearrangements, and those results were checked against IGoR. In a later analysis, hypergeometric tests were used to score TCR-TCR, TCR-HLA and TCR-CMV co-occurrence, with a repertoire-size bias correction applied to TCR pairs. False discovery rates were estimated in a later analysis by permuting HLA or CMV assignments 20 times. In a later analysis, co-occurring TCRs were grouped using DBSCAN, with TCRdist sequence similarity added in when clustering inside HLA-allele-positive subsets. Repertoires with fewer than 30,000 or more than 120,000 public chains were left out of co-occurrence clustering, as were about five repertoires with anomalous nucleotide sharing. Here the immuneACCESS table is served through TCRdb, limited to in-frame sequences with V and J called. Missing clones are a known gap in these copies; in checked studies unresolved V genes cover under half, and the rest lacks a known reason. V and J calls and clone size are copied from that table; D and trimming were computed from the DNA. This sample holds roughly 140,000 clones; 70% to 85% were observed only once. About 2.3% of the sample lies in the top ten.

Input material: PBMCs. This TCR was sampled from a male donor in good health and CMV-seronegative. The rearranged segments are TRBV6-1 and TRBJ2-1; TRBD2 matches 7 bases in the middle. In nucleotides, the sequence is TGTGCCAGCAGCATTGGAGCGGGGACTTCGCATGAGCAGTTCTTC. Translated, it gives CASSIGAGTSHEQFF.